A selection of T cell receptor beta chains follows, all from one sample in a study of blood T cell repertoires in COVID-19. This table comes from immunoSEQ multiplex PCR, and its TCRdb copy is limited to in-frame clones, with some not included. Among 150,000 to 200,000 clones listed, 80% to 90% were seen once. The sequenced sample was peripheral blood. The receptors were sampled from a man aged 18 to 30 who had recovered from COVID-19. CDR3s include the opening cysteine and the closing phenylalanine or tryptophan. A D gene is named only where the DNA matches it firmly. Clone size appears in some rows only: once, few, many, or a class for an expanded clone.

D gene	clone size	CDR3 length	V gene	J gene	CDR3 protein	CDR3 DNA
TRBD2	NA	16	TRBV20-1	TRBJ2-7	CSASGTSGGISYEQYF	TGCAGTGCTAGTGGAACTAGCGGGGGAATCTCCTACGAGCAGTACTTC
NA	NA	15	TRBV19	TRBJ2-5	CASSILGQGGETQYF	TGTGCCAGTAGTATCCTCGGACAGGGAGGGGAGACCCAGTACTTC
NA	NA	15	TRBV4-3	TRBJ1-5	CASSQDSGAGQPQHF	TGCGCCAGCAGCCAAGATAGTGGAGCGGGTCAGCCCCAGCATTTT
NA	once	13	TRBV30	TRBJ1-2	CAWSVLPNYGYTF	TGTGCCTGGAGTGTACTTCCAAATTATGGCTACACCTTC
NA	NA	14	TRBV19	TRBJ2-3	CASSPGLNTDTQYF	TGTGCCAGTAGTCCAGGACTCAACACAGATACGCAGTATTTT
NA	NA	15	TRBV5-1	TRBJ2-1	CASSLGPTYYNEQFF	TGCGCCAGCAGCTTGGGTCCTACCTACTACAATGAGCAGTTCTTC
NA	NA	14	TRBV7-2	TRBJ1-4	CASSLVTANEKLFF	TGTGCCAGCAGCTTAGTTACAGCTAATGAAAAACTGTTTTTT
NA	once	14	TRBV2	TRBJ2-1	CASSPGLHGNEQFF	TGTGCCAGCTCCCCGGGACTCCACGGAAATGAGCAGTTCTTC
TRBD2	NA	15	TRBV6-5	TRBJ2-6	CASKAGGAGANVLTF	TGTGCCAGCAAGGCGGGAGGGGCTGGGGCCAACGTCCTGACTTTC
NA	NA	16	TRBV9	TRBJ1-3	CASSADFVSSGNTIYF	TGTGCCAGCAGCGCCGACTTCGTGAGCTCTGGAAACACCATATATTTT